This TCR gamma chain comes out of a study of γδ T cells in repeated Plasmodium falciparum infection. On the study more broadly: Malaria-naive adults were infected with P. falciparum NF54 four times over around 640 days.

Gammadelta T cells were flow-sorted from PBMC into Vgamma9/Vdelta2+ and Vdelta2-negative populations for bulk analysis. Germline trimming cut 4 bases from V and 10 bases from J; bases unmatched to any gene: 4. CDR1 is GITISATS and CDR2 is ISYDGTV in the germline V gene (reference sequence). CDR3 length equals 14 residues. TRG and TRD sequences were obtained from every sorted gammadelta sample. TCRdb called clones from the multiplex PCR reads again using CATT. The repertoire holds about 5,000 gamma-chain clones, with 3% to 4% as singletons. Material: gamma-delta T cells from blood. This TCR came from a pool of human donors (malaria-infected and uninfected, not separated). This chain links TRGV9 with TRGJP. The CDR3 spells CALWEKLGKKIKVF. In nucleotides, the CDR3 is TGTGCCTTGTGGGAAAAATTGGGCAAAAAAATCAAGGTATTT.